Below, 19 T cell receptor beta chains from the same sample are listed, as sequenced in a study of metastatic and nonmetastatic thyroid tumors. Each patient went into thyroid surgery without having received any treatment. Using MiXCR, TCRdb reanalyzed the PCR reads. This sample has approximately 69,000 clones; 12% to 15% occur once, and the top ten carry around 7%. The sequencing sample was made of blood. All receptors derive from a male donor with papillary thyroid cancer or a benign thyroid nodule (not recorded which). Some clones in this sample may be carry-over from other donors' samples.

The CDR3 nucleotides read TGTGCCAGCAGTGACAGGGTAGGAAACACCATATATTTT. Its protein is CASSDRVGNTIYF. The gene calls are TRBV6-4 and TRBJ1-3; no clear D. CDR1 and CDR2 (germline): MRHNA, SNTAGT. The CDR3 has 13 residues. Deletions cut 2 bases from V and 4 bases from J, with 6 bases between.

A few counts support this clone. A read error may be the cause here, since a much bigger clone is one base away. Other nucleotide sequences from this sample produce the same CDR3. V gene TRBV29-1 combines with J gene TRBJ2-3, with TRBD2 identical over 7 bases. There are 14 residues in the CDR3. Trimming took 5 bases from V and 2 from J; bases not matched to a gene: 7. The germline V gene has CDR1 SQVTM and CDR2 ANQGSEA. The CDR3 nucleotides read TGCAGCGTTCACTCGGGGGACTACACAGATACGCAGTATTTT. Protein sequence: CSVHSGDYTDTQYF.

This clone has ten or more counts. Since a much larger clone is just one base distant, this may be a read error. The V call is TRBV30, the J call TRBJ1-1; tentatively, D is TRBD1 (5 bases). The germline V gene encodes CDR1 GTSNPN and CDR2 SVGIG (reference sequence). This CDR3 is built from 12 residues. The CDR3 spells CAWSRGVTGAFF. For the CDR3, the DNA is TGTGCCTGGAGCCGGGGGGTCACTGGAGCTTTCTTT.

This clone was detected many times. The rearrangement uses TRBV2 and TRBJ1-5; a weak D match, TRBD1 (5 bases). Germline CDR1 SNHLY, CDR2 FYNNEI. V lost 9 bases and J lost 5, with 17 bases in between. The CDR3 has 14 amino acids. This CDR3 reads CASGNDRKDQPQHF. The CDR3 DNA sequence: TGTGCCAGTGGGAATGACAGAAAAGATCAGCCCCAGCATTTT.

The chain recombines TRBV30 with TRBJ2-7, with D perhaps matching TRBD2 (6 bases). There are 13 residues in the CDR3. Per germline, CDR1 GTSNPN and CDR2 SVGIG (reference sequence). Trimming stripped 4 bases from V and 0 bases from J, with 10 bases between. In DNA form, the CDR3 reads TGTGCCTGGACCAGGGAGGTCTCCTACGAGCAGTACTTC. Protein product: CAWTREVSYEQYF.

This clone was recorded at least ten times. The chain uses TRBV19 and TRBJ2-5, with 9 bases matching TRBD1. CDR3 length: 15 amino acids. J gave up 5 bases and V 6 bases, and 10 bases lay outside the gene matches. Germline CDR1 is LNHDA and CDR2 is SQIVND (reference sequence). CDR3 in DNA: TGTGCCAGTAGACAATCGGGACAGGGAACGGAGACCCAGTACTTC. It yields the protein CASRQSGQGTETQYF. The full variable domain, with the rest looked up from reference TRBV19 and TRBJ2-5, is DGGITQSPKYLFRKEGQNVTLSCEQNLNHDAMYWYRQDPGQGLRLIYYSQIVNDFQKGDIAEGYSVSREKKESFPLTVTSAQKNPTAFYLCASRQSGQGTETQYFGPGTRLLVL.

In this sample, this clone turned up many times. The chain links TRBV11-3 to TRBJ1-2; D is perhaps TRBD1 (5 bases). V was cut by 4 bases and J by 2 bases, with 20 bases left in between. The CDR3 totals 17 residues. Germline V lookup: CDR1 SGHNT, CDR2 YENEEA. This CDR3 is CASSSPPPGQGNYGYTF. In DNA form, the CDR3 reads TGTGCCAGCAGCTCACCCCCGCCGGGGCAGGGAAACTATGGCTACACCTTC.

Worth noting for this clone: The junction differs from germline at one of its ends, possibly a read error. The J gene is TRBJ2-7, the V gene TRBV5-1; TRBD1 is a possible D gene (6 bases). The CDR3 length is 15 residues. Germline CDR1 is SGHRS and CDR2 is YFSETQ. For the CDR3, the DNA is TGCGCCAGCAGCTTGGCAGGGGTCCCTTTCTACGATCAGTACTTC. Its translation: CASSLAGVPFYDQYF.

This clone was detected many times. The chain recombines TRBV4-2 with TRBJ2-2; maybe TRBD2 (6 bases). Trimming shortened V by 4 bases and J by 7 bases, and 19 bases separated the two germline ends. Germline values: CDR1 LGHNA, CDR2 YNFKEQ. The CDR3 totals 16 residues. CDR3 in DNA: TGTGCCAGCAGCCTAACCCAACGGCGGGACGGCGGGGAGCTGTTTTTT. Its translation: CASSLTQRRDGGELFF.

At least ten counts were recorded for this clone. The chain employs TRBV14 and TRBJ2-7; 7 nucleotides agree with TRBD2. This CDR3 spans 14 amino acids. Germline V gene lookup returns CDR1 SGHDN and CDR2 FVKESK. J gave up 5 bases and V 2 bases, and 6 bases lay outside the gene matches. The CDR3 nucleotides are TGTGCCAGCAGCCAACCGGGGAGGGCCAACGAGCAGTACTTC. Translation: CASSQPGRANEQYF.

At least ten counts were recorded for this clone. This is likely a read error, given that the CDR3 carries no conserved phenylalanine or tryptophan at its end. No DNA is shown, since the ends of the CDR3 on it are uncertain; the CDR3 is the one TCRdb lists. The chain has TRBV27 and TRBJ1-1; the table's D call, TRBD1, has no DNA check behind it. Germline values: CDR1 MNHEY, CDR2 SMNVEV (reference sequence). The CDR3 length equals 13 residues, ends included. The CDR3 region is CASSNHRDGKSLI.

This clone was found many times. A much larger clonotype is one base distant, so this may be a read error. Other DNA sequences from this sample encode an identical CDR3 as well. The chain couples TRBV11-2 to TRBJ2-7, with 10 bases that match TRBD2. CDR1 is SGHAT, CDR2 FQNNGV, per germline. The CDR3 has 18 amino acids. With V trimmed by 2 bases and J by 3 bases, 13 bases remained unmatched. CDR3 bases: TGTGCCAGCAGCTTAAGACTAGCGGGCTCTCGGGGCCTCTACGAGCAGTACTTC. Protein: CASSLRLAGSRGLYEQYF.

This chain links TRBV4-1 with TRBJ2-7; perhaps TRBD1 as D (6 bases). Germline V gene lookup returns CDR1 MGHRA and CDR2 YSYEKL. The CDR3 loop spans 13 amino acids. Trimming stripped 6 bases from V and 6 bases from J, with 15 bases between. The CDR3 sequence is CASSLLQGSEQYF. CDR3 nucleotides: TGCGCCAGCAGTCTTTTACAGGGAAGCGAGCAGTACTTC.

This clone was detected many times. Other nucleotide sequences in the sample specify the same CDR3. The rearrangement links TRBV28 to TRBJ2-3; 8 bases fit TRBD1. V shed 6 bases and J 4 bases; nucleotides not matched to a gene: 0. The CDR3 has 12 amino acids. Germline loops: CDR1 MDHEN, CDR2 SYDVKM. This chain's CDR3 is CASRTGADTQYF. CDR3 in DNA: TGTGCCAGCAGGACAGGGGCAGATACGCAGTATTTT.

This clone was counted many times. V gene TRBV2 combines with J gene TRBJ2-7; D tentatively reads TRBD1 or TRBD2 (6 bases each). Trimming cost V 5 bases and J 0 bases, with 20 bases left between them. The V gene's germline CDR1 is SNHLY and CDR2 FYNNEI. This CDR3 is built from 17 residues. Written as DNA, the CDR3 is TGTGCCAGCAGTACAGGGTTCGGGCGCGGGGCCTCCTACGAGCAGTACTTC. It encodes CASSTGFGRGASYEQYF.

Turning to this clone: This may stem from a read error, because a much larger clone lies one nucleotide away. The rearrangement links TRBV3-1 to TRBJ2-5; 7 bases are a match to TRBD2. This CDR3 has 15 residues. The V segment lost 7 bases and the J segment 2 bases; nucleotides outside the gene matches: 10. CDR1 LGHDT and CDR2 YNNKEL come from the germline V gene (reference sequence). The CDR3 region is CASMRTLGGQETQYF. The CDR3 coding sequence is TGTGCCAGCATGCGGACTCTGGGAGGGCAAGAGACCCAGTACTTC.

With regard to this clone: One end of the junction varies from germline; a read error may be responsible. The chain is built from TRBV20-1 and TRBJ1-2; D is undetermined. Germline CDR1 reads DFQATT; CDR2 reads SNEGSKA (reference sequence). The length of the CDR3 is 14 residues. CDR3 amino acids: CSDPVGVDSMVYNF. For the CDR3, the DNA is TGCAGTGACCCGGTCGGGGTGGACTCTATGGTCTACAACTTC.

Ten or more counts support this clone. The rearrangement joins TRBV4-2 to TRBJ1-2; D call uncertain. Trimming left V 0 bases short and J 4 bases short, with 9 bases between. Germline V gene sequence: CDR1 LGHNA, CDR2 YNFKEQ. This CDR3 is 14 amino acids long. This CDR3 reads CASSQDSGSYGYTF. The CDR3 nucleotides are TGTGCCAGCAGCCAAGATTCCGGGTCCTATGGCTACACCTTC.

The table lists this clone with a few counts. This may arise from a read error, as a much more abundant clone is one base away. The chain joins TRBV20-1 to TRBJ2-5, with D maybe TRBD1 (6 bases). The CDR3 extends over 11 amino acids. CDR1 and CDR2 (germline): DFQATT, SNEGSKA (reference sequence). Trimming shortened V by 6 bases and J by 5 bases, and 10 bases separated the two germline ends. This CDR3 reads CSATRGETQYF. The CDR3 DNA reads TGCAGTGCCACAAGGGGGGAGACCCAGTACTTC.